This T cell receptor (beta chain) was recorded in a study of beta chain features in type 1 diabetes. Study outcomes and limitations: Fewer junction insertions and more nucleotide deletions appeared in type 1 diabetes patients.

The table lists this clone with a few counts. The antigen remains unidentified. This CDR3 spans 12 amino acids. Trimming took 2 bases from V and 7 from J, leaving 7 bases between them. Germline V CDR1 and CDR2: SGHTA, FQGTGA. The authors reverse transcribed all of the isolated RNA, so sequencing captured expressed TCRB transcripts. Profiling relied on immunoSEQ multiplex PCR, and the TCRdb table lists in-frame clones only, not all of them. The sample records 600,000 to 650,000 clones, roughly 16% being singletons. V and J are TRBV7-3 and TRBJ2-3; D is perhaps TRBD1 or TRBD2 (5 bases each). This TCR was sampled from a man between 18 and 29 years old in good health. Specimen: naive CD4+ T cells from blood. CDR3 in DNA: TGTGCCAGCAGCTTAGAGGGGTATACGCAGTATTTT. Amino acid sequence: CASSLEGYTQYF.